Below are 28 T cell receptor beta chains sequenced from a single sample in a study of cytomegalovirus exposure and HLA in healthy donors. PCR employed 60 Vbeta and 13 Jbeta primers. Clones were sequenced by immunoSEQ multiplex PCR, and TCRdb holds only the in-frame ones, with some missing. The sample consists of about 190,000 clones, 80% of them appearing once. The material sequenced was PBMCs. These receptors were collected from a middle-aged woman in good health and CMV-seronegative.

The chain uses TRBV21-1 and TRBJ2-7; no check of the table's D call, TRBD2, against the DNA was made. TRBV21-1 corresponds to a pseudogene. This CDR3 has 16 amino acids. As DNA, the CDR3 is TGTGCCAGCAGCGCAACGACTAGCGGGAGAGCATACGAGCAGTACGTC. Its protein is CASSATTSGRAYEQYV.

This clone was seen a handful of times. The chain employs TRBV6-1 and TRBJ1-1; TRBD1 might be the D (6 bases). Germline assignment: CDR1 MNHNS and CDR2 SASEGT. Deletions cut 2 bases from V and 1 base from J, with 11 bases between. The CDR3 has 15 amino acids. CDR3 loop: CASSETWTANTEAFF. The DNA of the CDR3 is TGTGCCAGCAGTGAAACATGGACAGCGAACACTGAAGCTTTCTTT.

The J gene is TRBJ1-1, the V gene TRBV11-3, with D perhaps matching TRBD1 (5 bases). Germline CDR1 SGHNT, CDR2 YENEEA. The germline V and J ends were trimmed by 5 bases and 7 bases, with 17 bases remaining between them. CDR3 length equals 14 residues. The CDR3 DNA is TGTGCCAGCAGCCCTCTGGGAGGGGCTAGTGAAGCTTTCTTT. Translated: CASSPLGGASEAFF. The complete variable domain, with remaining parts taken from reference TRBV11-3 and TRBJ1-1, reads EAGVVQSPRYKIIEKKQPVAFWCNPISGHNTLYWYLQNLGQGPELLIRYENEEAVDDSQLPKDRFSAERLKGVDSTLKIQPAELGDSAVYLCASSPLGGASEAFFGQGTRLTVV.

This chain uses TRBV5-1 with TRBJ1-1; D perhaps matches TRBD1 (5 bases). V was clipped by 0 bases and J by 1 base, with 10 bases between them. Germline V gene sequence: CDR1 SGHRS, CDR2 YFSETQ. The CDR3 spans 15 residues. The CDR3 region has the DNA TGCGCCAGCAGCTTGGAGGGGCGCGGGAACACTGAAGCTTTCTTT. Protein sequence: CASSLEGRGNTEAFF.

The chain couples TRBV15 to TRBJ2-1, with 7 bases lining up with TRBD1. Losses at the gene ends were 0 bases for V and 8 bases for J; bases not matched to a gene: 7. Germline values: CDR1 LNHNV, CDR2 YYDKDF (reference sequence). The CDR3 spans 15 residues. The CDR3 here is CATSRDRGGRDEQFF. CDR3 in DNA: TGTGCCACCAGCAGAGATCGAGGGGGCAGGGATGAGCAGTTCTTC. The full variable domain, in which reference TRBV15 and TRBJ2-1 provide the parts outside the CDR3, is DAMVIQNPRYQVTQFGKPVTLSCSQTLNHNVMYWYQQKSSQAPKLLFHYYDKDFNNEADTPDNFQSRRPNTSFCFLDIRSPGLGDTAMYLCATSRDRGGRDEQFFGPGTRLTVL.

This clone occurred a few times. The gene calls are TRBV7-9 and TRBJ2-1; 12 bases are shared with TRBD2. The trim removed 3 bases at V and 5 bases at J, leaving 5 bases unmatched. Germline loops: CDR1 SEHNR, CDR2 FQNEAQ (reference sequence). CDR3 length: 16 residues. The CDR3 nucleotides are TGTGCCAGCAGCTTCCGGACTAGCGGGGTTAACAATGAGCAGTTCTTC. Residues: CASSFRTSGVNNEQFF.

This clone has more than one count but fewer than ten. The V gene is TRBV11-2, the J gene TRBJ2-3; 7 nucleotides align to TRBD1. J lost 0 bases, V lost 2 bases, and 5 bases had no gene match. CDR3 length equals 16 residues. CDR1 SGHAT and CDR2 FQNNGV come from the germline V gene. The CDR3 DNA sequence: TGTGCCAGCAGCTTACGAGGGACAGCTAGCACAGATACGCAGTATTTT. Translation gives CASSLRGTASTDTQYF. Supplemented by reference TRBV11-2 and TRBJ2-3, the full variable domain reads EAGVAQSPRYKIIEKRQSVAFWCNPISGHATLYWYQQILGQGPKLLIQFQNNGVVDDSQLPKDRFSAERLKGVDSTLKIQPAKLEDSAVYLCASSLRGTASTDTQYFGPGTRLTVL.

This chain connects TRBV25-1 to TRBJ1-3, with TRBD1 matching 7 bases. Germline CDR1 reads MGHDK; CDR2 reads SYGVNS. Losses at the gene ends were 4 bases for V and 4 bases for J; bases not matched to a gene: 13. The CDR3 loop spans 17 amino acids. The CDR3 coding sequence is TGTGCCAGCAGTGGGGACCTGGGACAGCTAAGGGGAAACACCATATATTTT. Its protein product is CASSGDLGQLRGNTIYF.

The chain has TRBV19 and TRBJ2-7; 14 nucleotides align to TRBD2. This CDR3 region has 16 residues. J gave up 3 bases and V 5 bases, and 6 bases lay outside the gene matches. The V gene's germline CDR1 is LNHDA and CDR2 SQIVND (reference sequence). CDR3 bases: TGTGCCAGTAGTGCCGGGACTAGCGGGAGAAGCTACGAGCAGTACTTC. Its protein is CASSAGTSGRSYEQYF.

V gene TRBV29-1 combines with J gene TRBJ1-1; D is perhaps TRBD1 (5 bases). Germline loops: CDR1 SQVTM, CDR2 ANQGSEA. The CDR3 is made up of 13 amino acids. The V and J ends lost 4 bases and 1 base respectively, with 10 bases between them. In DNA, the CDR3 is TGCAGCGTTGTTTGGGGGGGGAACACTGAAGCTTTCTTT. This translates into CSVVWGGNTEAFF.

The CDR3, as DNA: TGTGCCAGCAGCTACGCAGGGTCCCATAGGGGCTACACCTTC. As protein: CASSYAGSHRGYTF. This rearrangement joins TRBV5-4 to TRBJ1-2; a possible D gene is TRBD1 (5 bases). The CDR3 runs 14 residues. Per germline, CDR1 SGHNT and CDR2 YYREEE (reference sequence). Trimming left V 3 bases short and J 8 bases short, with 17 bases between.

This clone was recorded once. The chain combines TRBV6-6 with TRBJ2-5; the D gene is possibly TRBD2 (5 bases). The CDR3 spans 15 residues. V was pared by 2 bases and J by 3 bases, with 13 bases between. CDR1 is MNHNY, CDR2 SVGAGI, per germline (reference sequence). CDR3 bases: TGTGCCAGCAGTTACAGGCCCGCCGGGAAAGAGACCCAGTACTTC. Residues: CASSYRPAGKETQYF.

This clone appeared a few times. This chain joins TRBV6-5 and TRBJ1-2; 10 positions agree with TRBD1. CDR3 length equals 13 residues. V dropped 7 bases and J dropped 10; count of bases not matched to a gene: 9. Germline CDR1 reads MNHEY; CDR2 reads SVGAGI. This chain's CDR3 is CASTRPGTGVYTF. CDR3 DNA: TGTGCCAGCACCCGTCCCGGGACAGGGGTCTACACCTTC.

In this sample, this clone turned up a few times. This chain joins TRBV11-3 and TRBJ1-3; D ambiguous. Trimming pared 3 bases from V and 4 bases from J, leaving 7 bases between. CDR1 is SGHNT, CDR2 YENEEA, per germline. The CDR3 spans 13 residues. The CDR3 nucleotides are TGTGCCAGCAGCTTCGGTACCGGAAACACCATATATTTT. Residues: CASSFGTGNTIYF.

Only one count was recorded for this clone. CDR3 in amino acids: CASTHRAGNQPQHF. CDR3 in DNA: TGTGCCAGTACCCACAGGGCAGGCAATCAGCCCCAGCATTTT. The chain carries TRBV19 and TRBJ1-5; TRBD1 might be the D (6 bases). Trimming left V 7 bases short and J 2 bases short, with 12 bases between. The CDR3 spans 14 residues. Germline V lookup: CDR1 LNHDA, CDR2 SQIVND (reference sequence).

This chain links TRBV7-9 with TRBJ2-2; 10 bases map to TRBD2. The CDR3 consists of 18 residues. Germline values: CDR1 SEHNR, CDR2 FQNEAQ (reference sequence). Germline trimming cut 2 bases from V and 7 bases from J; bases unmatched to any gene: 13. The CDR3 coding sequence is TGTGCCAGCAGCTTACCGACGACGAAGCTAGCGGGAGTCGGGGAGCTGTTTTTT. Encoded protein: CASSLPTTKLAGVGELFF.

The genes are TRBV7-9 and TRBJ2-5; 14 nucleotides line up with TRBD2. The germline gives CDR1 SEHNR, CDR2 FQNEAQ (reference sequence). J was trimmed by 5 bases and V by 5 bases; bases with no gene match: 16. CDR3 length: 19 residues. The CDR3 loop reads CASSAPKKLGLAGVETQYF. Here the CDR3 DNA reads TGTGCCAGCAGCGCTCCCAAAAAGCTGGGACTAGCGGGAGTTGAGACCCAGTACTTC.

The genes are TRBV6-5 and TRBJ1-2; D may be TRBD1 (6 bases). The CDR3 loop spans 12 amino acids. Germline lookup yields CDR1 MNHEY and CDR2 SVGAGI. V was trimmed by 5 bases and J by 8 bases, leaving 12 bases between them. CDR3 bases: TGTGCCAGCAGTCAGACAGGAACAGGCTACACCTTC. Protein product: CASSQTGTGYTF.

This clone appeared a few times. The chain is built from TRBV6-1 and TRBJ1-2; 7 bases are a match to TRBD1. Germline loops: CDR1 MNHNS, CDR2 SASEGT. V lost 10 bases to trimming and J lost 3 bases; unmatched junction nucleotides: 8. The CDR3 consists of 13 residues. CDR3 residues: CAIAWGTDYGYTF. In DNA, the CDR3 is TGTGCCATAGCATGGGGGACAGACTATGGCTACACCTTC.

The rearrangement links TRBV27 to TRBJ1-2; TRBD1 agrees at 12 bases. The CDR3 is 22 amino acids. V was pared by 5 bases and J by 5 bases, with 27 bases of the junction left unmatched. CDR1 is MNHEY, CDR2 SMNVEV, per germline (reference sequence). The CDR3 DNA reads TGTGCCAGCAGTCCCCGGGACAGGGGGCGCAAGGACCCAACCCCACGCCTATATGGCTACACCTTC. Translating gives CASSPRDRGRKDPTPRLYGYTF.

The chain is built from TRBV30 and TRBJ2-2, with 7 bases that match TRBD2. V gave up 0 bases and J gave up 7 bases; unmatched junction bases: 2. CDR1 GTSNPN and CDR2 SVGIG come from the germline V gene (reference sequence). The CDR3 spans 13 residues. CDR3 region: CAWSVQRGGELFF. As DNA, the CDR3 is TGTGCCTGGAGTGTACAGCGGGGCGGGGAGCTGTTTTTT.

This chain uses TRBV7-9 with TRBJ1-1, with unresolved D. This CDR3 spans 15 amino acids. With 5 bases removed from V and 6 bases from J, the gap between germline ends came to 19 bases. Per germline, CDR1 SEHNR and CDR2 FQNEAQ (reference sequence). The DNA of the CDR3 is TGTGCCAGCAGCGTCCGGGTCCCCAGTGACGCTGAAGCTTTCTTT. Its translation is CASSVRVPSDAEAFF.

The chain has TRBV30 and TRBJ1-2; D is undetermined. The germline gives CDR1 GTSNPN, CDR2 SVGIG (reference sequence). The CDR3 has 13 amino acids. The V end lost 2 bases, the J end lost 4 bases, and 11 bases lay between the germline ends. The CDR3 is CAWSHQRIYGYTF. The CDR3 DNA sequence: TGTGCCTGGAGTCATCAGCGAATCTATGGCTACACCTTC.

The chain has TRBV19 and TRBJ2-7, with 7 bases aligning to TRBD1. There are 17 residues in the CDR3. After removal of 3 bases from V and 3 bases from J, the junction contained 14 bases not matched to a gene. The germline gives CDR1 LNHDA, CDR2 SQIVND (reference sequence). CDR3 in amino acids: CASSIQNPGQRRYEQYF. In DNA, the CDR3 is TGTGCCAGTAGTATCCAGAATCCGGGACAGCGGCGCTACGAGCAGTACTTC.

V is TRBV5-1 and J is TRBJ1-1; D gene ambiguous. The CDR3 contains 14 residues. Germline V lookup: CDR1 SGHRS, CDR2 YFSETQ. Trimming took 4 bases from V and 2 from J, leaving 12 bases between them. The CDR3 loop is CASSPLGINTEAFF. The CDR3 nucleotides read TGCGCCAGCAGCCCACTAGGGATTAACACTGAAGCTTTCTTT.

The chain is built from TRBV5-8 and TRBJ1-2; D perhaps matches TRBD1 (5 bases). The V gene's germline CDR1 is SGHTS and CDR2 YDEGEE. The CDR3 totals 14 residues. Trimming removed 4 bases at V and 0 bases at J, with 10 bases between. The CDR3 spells CASSGGSANYGYTF. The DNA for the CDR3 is TGTGCCAGCAGCGGGGGGAGTGCTAACTATGGCTACACCTTC.

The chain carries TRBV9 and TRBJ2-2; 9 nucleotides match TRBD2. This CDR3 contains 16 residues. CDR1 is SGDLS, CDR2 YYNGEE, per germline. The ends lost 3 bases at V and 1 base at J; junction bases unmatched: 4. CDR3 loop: CASSALTSGNTGELFF. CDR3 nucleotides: TGTGCCAGCAGCGCCCTGACTAGCGGGAACACCGGGGAGCTGTTTTTT.

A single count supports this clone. This CDR3 reads CASSQELAGADTQYF. DNA for the CDR3: TGCGCCAGCAGCCAAGAACTAGCGGGAGCAGATACGCAGTATTTT. The chain combines TRBV4-3 with TRBJ2-3; 11 bases match TRBD2. Germline trimming cut 0 bases from V and 4 bases from J; bases unmatched to any gene: 0. Germline CDR1 LGHNA, CDR2 YSLEER. CDR3 length equals 15 residues.